A single sample is the source of the 13 T cell receptor beta chains below, sequenced in a study of shared clonotypes between healthy human individuals. TCRdb's copy holds only in-frame clones and misses some; the assay was immunoSEQ multiplex PCR. The table records 600,000 to 750,000 clones, 90% of them present only once. Sequenced material: memory CD8+ T cells from PBMCs. Subset defined: CD45RO+ cells pooled with CCR7-negative TemRA cells. The source is a man aged 18 to 35 in good health. Some clones in this sample may be carry-over from other donors' samples.

The chain is built from TRBV5-4 and TRBJ1-2; D might be TRBD1 (6 bases). CDR3 length equals 13 residues. Trimming removed 3 bases at V and 8 bases at J, with 14 bases between. Germline assignment: CDR1 SGHNT and CDR2 YYREEE (reference sequence). CDR3: CASSSLGGRGYTF. The CDR3 bases are TGTGCCAGCAGCTCCCTTGGGGGGCGCGGCTACACCTTC.

J is TRBJ1-1 and V is TRBV7-8; the D is unclear. CDR3 length equals 13 residues. Germline V gene sequence: CDR1 SGHVS, CDR2 FQNEAQ. V dropped 2 bases and J dropped 3 bases, with 7 bases sitting between them. CDR3 sequence reads: CASSLTSYTEAFF. The CDR3, as DNA: TGTGCCAGCAGCTTAACAAGCTACACTGAAGCTTTCTTT.

The V call is TRBV19, the J call TRBJ1-5; TRBD1 agrees at 10 bases. V gave up 5 bases and J gave up 4 bases; unmatched junction bases: 8. The CDR3 is 16 residues long. Germline V gives CDR1 LNHDA, CDR2 SQIVND (reference sequence). This chain's CDR3 is CASSVRTGGINQPQHF. For the CDR3, the DNA is TGTGCCAGTAGTGTCCGGACAGGGGGGATTAATCAGCCCCAGCATTTT.

The rearrangement links TRBV7-2 to TRBJ2-7; TRBD1 agrees at 8 bases. The CDR3 is 14 residues long. The ends lost 5 bases at V and 4 bases at J; junction bases unmatched: 7. Germline V gene lookup returns CDR1 SGHTA and CDR2 FQGNSA. The CDR3 nucleotides read TGTGCCAGCAGCCCATCGACAGGGGAGTACGAGCAGTACTTC. It codes for CASSPSTGEYEQYF.

The chain recombines TRBV13 with TRBJ2-2; 9 nucleotides line up with TRBD1. The ends lost 5 bases at V and 0 bases at J; junction bases unmatched: 7. The V gene's germline CDR1 is PRHDT and CDR2 FYEKMQ (reference sequence). This CDR3 spans 17 amino acids. CDR3 sequence: CASSPDRGLTNTGELFF. The DNA for the CDR3 is TGTGCCAGCAGCCCGGACAGGGGTCTCACGAACACCGGGGAGCTGTTTTTT.

This chain links TRBV19 with TRBJ2-2; 7 nucleotides match TRBD1. CDR3 size: 14 residues. Germline V CDR1 and CDR2: LNHDA, SQIVND (reference sequence). The V gene end was trimmed by 7 bases and the J gene end by 6 bases; junction bases not matched to a gene: 8. CDR3 amino acids: CASIGQEAAGELFF. DNA of the CDR3: TGTGCCAGTATAGGACAGGAGGCGGCCGGGGAGCTGTTTTTT.

J is TRBJ1-1 and V is TRBV13, with unresolved D. The CDR3 has 15 residues. V lost 2 bases to trimming and J lost 1 base, with 11 bases between them. Looked up from germline, CDR1 is PRHDT and CDR2 is FYEKMQ (reference sequence). DNA of the CDR3: TGTGCCAGCAGCTTAAGAAGAGAAGGGAACACTGAAGCTTTCTTT. Its protein is CASSLRREGNTEAFF. The whole variable domain, remainder taken from reference TRBV13 and TRBJ1-1, is AAGVIQSPRHLIKEKRETATLKCYPIPRHDTVYWYQQGPGQDPQFLISFYEKMQSDKGSIPDRFSAQQFSDYHSELNMSSLELGDSALYFCASSLRREGNTEAFFGQGTRLTVV.

The chain combines TRBV27 with TRBJ1-2, with D maybe TRBD1 (6 bases). V was cut by 5 bases and J by 7 bases, with 17 bases left in between. From germline, CDR1 is MNHEY and CDR2 SMNVEV (reference sequence). The CDR3 is made up of 14 amino acids. The CDR3 region has the DNA TGTGCCAGCAGTCCCCTGACAGGAGCAATTGGCTACACCTTC. Amino acids: CASSPLTGAIGYTF.

This clone has a single count. V usage is TRBV4-2 and J usage is TRBJ1-1, with a tentative D call TRBD1 (6 bases). The ends were cut back, 1 base at V and 0 bases at J, with 18 bases in the middle. The CDR3 has 18 residues. Germline CDR1 and CDR2: LGHNA and YNFKEQ. This chain's CDR3 is CASSQGGGLVGMNTEAFF. CDR3 nucleotides: TGTGCCAGCAGCCAAGGGGGGGGGCTTGTCGGAATGAACACTGAAGCTTTCTTT.

With regard to this clone: This could be a read error, since a much larger clone is one nucleotide away. The chain recombines TRBV10-1 with TRBJ2-7, with 12 nucleotides matching TRBD2. The J segment lost 9 bases and the V segment lost 5 bases, leaving 11 bases of the junction unmatched. CDR3 length: 15 residues. Germline CDR1 WNHNN, CDR2 SYGVQD (reference sequence). The CDR3 DNA sequence: TGCGCCAGCAGTCCCGGGTGGACTAGCGGGGACGGGCAGTACTTC. Residues: CASSPGWTSGDGQYF.

CDR3 sequence reads: CASSLSAFGKYEQFF. As DNA, the CDR3 is TGTGCCAGCAGCTTAAGCGCGTTCGGAAAGTATGAGCAGTTCTTC. V and J are TRBV7-9 and TRBJ2-1; D ambiguous. Trimming removed 2 bases from V and 8 bases from J, with 16 bases in between. The length of the CDR3 is 15 residues. Per the germline V gene, CDR1 is SEHNR and CDR2 is FQNEAQ (reference sequence). Full variable domain (outside the CDR3, taken from reference TRBV7-9 and TRBJ2-1): DTGVSQNPRHKITKRGQNVTFRCDPISEHNRLYWYRQTLGQGPEFLTYFQNEAQLEKSRLLSDRFSAERPKGSFSTLEIQRTEQGDSAMYLCASSLSAFGKYEQFFGPGTRLTVL.

The chain combines TRBV11-2 with TRBJ2-7, with D unclear. V was shortened by 2 bases and J by 5 bases, with 13 bases between the two germline ends. The germline V gene encodes CDR1 SGHAT and CDR2 FQNNGV. The CDR3 consists of 14 residues. The CDR3 loop reads CASSLTSYSNEQYF. CDR3 in DNA: TGTGCCAGCAGCTTAACCAGCTACTCAAACGAGCAGTACTTC.

The rearrangement uses TRBV7-9 and TRBJ2-5; D may be TRBD1 or TRBD2 (5 bases each). Per the germline V gene, CDR1 is SEHNR and CDR2 is FQNEAQ (reference sequence). The CDR3 totals 16 residues. Trimming took off 6 bases at V and 0 bases at J, with 17 bases between the two ends. CDR3: CASRTDRDLNQETQYF. As DNA, the CDR3 is TGTGCCAGCAGAACAGACCGGGACCTTAACCAAGAGACCCAGTACTTC. The whole variable domain, remainder taken from reference TRBV7-9 and TRBJ2-5, is DTGVSQNPRHKITKRGQNVTFRCDPISEHNRLYWYRQTLGQGPEFLTYFQNEAQLEKSRLLSDRFSAERPKGSFSTLEIQRTEQGDSAMYLCASRTDRDLNQETQYFGPGTRLLVL.